Detailed here is one TCR beta chain. The record originates from a study of CD8+ T cells in alopecia areata. Sequencing relied on a cDNA template that was reverse transcribed from extracted RNA. The assay was immunoSEQ multiplex PCR, and TCRdb's table has in-frame clones only and misses some. The data hold 110,000 to 150,000 clones, with 51% observed a single time. The CDR3 consists of 13 residues. Germline lookup yields CDR1 SGHDN and CDR2 FVKESK. V lost 0 bases and J lost 8, with 10 bases in between. Sequencing used CD4+ T cells sorted from blood, obtained at week 0. The TCR sequence derives from a human donor with alopecia areata. This rearrangement joins TRBV14 to TRBJ1-1; D is unresolved. CDR3 in amino acids: CASSQDFQREAFF. CDR3 coding DNA: TGTGCCAGCAGCCAAGATTTTCAGAGGGAAGCTTTCTTT.